This TCR beta chain was obtained from a study of CD8 T cells in ankylosing spondylitis. The study's findings and limits: Significantly higher representation of disease-linked clones was reported for matched ankylosing spondylitis synovial fluid. Roughly 8 highly homologous variants made up a TCR beta motif that seemed to typify ankylosing spondylitis blood.

Germline CDR1 and CDR2: DFQATT and SNEGSKA (reference sequence). The CDR3 has 14 residues. Quantitative 5'-RACE with molecular barcodes generated TCR beta libraries. One entry per CDR3 protein, called by TCRdb with MiXCR from the 5' RACE reads. Among 250,000 to 400,000 distinct CDR3 sequences listed, around a tenth were seen once. This clonotype was observed at least ten times. What it recognizes is unknown. The sequenced sample was blood, either unsorted or a sorted T cell fraction (not recorded which). This chain joins TRBV20-1 and TRBJ2-1, with D possibly being TRBD1 or TRBD2 (6 bases each). The receptor's source is a female donor with ankylosing spondylitis or in good health (not recorded which). CDR3 region: CSLKGGPNYNEQFF. The CDR3 DNA sequence: TGCAGCCTCAAGGGGGGACCGAATTACAATGAGCAGTTCTTC.